The 10 T cell receptor beta chains below all came from one sample that was sequenced in a study of cytomegalovirus exposure and HLA in healthy donors. Both 60 Vbeta primers and 13 Jbeta primers went into the PCR. Some clones are missing from TCRdb's copy, which holds only in-frame ones; the method was immunoSEQ multiplex PCR. The sample yields 100,000 to 150,000 clones, approximately 10% seen once. The sequencing sample was made of PBMCs. All receptors derive from a young woman in good health and CMV-seropositive.

The chain recombines TRBV6-1 with TRBJ2-7; 8 nucleotides match TRBD2. V was pared by 3 bases and J by 0 bases, with 4 bases of the junction left unmatched. Germline V lookup: CDR1 MNHNS, CDR2 SASEGT. This CDR3 is 15 amino acids long. The CDR3 sequence is CASSDWSGSSYEQYF. The CDR3 DNA follows: TGTGCCAGCAGTGACTGGAGCGGGAGCTCCTACGAGCAGTACTTC.

This clone came up a few times. The J gene is TRBJ2-3, the V gene TRBV5-6; 8 bases match TRBD2. The junction had 2 bases not matched to a gene; V was cut back by 2 bases and J by 0 bases. This CDR3 is built from 15 residues. Per germline, CDR1 SGHDT and CDR2 YYEEEE. The CDR3: CASSLGLASTDTQYF. The CDR3 nucleotides are TGTGCCAGCAGCTTAGGACTAGCAAGCACAGATACGCAGTATTTT.

The chain employs TRBV10-2 and TRBJ2-3; possible D gene TRBD2, 5 bases. Per the germline V gene, CDR1 is WSHSY and CDR2 is SAAADI. Trimming removed 5 bases from V and 5 bases from J, with 11 bases in between. The CDR3 has 13 amino acids. CDR3 sequence (DNA): TGCGCCAGCAGTTCGCTAGCAATAGATACGCAGTATTTT. It codes for CASSSLAIDTQYF.

The genes are TRBV27 and TRBJ2-7, with D possibly matching TRBD1 (6 bases). The V and J ends lost 0 bases and 2 bases respectively, with 14 bases between them. The CDR3 sequence is 16 residues long. Germline-derived CDR1 and CDR2 are MNHEY and SMNVEV (reference sequence). CDR3 DNA sequence: TGTGCCAGCAGTTTATCGAGTGACAGGCCTACCTACGAGCAGTACTTC. Translating it yields CASSLSSDRPTYEQYF.

This clone came up a few times. The chain couples TRBV18 to TRBJ1-1; D not resolved. CDR3 size: 12 residues. Germline CDR1 and CDR2: KGHSH and LQKENI. V lost 3 bases and J lost 1, with 3 bases in between. CDR3 in DNA: TGTGCCAGCTCACCCGGGAACACTGAAGCTTTCTTT. It yields the protein CASSPGNTEAFF. The whole variable domain, remainder taken from reference TRBV18 and TRBJ1-1, is NAGVMQNPRHLVRRRGQEARLRCSPMKGHSHVYWYRQLPEEGLKFMVYLQKENIIDESGMPKERFSAEFPKEGPSILRIQQVVRGDSAAYFCASSPGNTEAFFGQGTRLTVV.

This clone was counted only a few times. The V call is TRBV29-1, the J call TRBJ2-5; possibly TRBD2 for D (6 bases). Germline CDR1 and CDR2: SQVTM and ANQGSEA. CDR3 length equals 13 residues. Trimming cost V 4 bases and J 2 bases, with 11 bases left between them. The CDR3 protein is CSVGEDKQETQYF. The CDR3 region has the DNA TGCAGCGTTGGGGAGGACAAGCAAGAGACCCAGTACTTC. Combining the CDR3 with reference TRBV29-1 and TRBJ2-5 gives the whole variable domain SAVISQKPSRDICQRGTSLTIQCQVDSQVTMMFWYRQQPGQSLTLIATANQGSEATYESGFVIDKFPISRPNLTFSTLTVSNMSPEDSSIYLCSVGEDKQETQYFGPGTRLLVL.

The sample holds a few counts of this clone. The rearrangement uses TRBV29-1 and TRBJ1-1; D is ambiguous. The CDR3 totals 10 residues. Trimming left V 4 bases short and J 3 bases short, with 3 bases between. The germline V gene has CDR1 SQVTM and CDR2 ANQGSEA. The CDR3 DNA sequence: TGCAGCGTTGTAGACACTGAAGCTTTCTTT. Protein: CSVVDTEAFF. Complete variable domain (other parts from reference TRBV29-1 and TRBJ1-1): SAVISQKPSRDICQRGTSLTIQCQVDSQVTMMFWYRQQPGQSLTLIATANQGSEATYESGFVIDKFPISRPNLTFSTLTVSNMSPEDSSIYLCSVVDTEAFFGQGTRLTVV.

The table lists this clone with a few counts. This sequence joins TRBV2 and TRBJ2-2; 8 bases agree with TRBD2. V was clipped by 4 bases and J by 4 bases; unmatched bases: 5. Germline CDR1 SNHLY, CDR2 FYNNEI. The CDR3 totals 15 residues. CDR3 protein: CASSGRTSSTGELFF. Written as DNA, the CDR3 is TGTGCCAGCAGTGGTCGGACTAGCTCCACCGGGGAGCTGTTTTTT.

V usage is TRBV27 and J usage is TRBJ2-1; TRBD2 aligns across 13 bases. V was pared by 6 bases and J by 7 bases, with 3 bases of the junction left unmatched. CDR1 and CDR2 from the germline V gene are MNHEY and SMNVEV (reference sequence). The CDR3 spans 14 residues. CDR3 amino acids: CASRPGLAGNEQFF. Here the CDR3 DNA reads TGTGCCAGCAGGCCGGGACTAGCGGGAAATGAGCAGTTCTTC.

Notes on this clone: In this CDR3 the conserved last residue, phenylalanine or tryptophan, is missing, so a read error is likely. This rearrangement joins TRBV2 to TRBJ1-5, with 8 bases that match TRBD1. Germline V gene lookup returns CDR1 SNHLY and CDR2 FYNNEI. The CDR3 runs 15 residues. V lost 4 bases, J lost 1 base, and 3 bases stayed unmatched. CDR3 sequence: CASSGGQGSNQPQHL. The CDR3, as DNA: TGTGCCAGCAGTGGTGGACAGGGCAGCAATCAGCCCCAGCATTTG.